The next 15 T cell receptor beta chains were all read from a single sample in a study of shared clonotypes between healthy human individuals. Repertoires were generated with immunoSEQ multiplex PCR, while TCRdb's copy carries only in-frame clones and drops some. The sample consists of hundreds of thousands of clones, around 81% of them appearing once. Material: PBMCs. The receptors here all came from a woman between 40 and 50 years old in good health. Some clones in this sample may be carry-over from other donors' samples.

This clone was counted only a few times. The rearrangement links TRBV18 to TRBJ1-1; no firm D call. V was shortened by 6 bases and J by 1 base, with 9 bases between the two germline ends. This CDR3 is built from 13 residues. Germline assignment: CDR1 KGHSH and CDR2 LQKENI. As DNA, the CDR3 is TGTGCCAGCTCCCGGGTAGAGAACACTGAAGCTTTCTTT. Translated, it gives CASSRVENTEAFF.

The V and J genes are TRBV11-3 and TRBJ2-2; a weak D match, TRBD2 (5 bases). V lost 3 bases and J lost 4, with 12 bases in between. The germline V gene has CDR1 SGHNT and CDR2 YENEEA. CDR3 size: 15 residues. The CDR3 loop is CASSFGVGVTGELFF. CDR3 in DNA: TGTGCCAGCAGCTTCGGGGTGGGAGTCACCGGGGAGCTGTTTTTT.

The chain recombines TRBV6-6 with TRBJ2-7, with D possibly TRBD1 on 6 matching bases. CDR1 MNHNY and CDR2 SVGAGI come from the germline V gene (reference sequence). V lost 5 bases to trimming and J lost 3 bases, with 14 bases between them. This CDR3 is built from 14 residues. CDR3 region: CASSGPDRIYEQYF. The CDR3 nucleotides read TGTGCCAGCAGTGGTCCCGACAGGATCTACGAGCAGTACTTC.

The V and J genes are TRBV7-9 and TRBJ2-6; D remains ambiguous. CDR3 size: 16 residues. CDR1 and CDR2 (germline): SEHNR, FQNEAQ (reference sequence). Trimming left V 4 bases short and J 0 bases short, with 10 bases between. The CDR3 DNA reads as TGTGCCAGCAGCTCTACCTCTCCCTCTGGGGCCAACGTCCTGACTTTC. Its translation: CASSSTSPSGANVLTF.

Here the CDR3 DNA reads TGTGCCAGCAGCTTAGGAGGTACTAGCGGGAGTACCGGGGAGCTGTTTTTT. It codes for CASSLGGTSGSTGELFF. This chain connects TRBV11-1 to TRBJ2-2; the match to TRBD2 covers 11 bases. Germline V gene data show CDR1 as SGHAT and CDR2 as FQDESV (reference sequence). This CDR3 region has 17 residues. V gave up 1 base and J gave up 5 bases; unmatched junction bases: 6.

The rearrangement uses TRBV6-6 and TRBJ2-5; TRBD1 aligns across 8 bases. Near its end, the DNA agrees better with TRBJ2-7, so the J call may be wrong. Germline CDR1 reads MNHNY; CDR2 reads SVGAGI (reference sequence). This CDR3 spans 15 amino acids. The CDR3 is CASSQGQVGPYEQYF. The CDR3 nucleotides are TGTGCCAGCAGCCAGGGACAGGTTGGACCCTACGAGCAGTACTTC.

CDR3 DNA: TGTGCCAGCAGCCCCCGCGGGATTAAGGGCGAGCAGTACTTC. Translation gives CASSPRGIKGEQYF. The gene calls are TRBV7-9 and TRBJ2-7; a weak D match, TRBD2 (6 bases). The germline gives CDR1 SEHNR, CDR2 FQNEAQ (reference sequence). The CDR3 runs to 14 residues. Trimming took off 5 bases at V and 6 bases at J, with 17 bases between the two ends.

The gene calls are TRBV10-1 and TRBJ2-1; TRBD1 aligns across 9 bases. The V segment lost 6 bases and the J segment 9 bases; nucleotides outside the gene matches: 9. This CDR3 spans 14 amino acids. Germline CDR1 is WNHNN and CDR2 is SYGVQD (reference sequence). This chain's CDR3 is CASSRTGVVGEQFF. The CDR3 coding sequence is TGCGCCAGCAGCCGGACAGGGGTCGTAGGTGAGCAGTTCTTC.

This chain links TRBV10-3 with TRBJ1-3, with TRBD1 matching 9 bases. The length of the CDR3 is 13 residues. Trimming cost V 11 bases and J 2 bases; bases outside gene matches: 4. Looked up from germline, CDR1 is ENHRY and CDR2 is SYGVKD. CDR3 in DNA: TGTGCCGCTGGGACAGGGCCTGGAAACACCATATATTTT. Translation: CAAGTGPGNTIYF.

CDR3: CASSLFGSLREKLFF. For the CDR3, the DNA is TGTGCCAGCAGTTTATTCGGCAGCCTGCGCGAAAAACTGTTTTTT. The V and J genes are TRBV28 and TRBJ1-4; D is unresolved. The germline V gene encodes CDR1 MDHEN and CDR2 SYDVKM. The CDR3 length is 15 residues. Trimming took 1 base from V and 8 from J, leaving 14 bases between them. The full variable domain, with the rest looked up from reference TRBV28 and TRBJ1-4, is DVKVTQSSRYLVKRTGEKVFLECVQDMDHENMFWYRQDPGLGLRLIYFSYDVKMKEKGDIPEGYSVSREKKERFSLILESASTNQTSMYLCASSLFGSLREKLFFGSGTQLSVL.

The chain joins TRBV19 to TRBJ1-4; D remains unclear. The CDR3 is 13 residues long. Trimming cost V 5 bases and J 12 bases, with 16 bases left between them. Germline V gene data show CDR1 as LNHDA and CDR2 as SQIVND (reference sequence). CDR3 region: CASSADPGWELFF. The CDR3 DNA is TGTGCCAGTAGTGCTGACCCGGGATGGGAACTGTTTTTT.

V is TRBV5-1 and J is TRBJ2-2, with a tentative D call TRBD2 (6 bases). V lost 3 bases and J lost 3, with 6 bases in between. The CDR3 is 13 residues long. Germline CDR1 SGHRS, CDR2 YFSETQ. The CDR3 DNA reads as TGCGCCAGCAGCTGGGGGGACACCGGGGAGCTGTTTTTT. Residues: CASSWGDTGELFF.

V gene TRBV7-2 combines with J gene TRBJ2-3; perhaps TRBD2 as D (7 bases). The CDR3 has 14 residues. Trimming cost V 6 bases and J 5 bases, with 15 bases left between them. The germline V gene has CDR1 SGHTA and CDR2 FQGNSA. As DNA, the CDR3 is TGTGCCAGCAGTAGGGGGGGCCCGGTAGATACGCAGTATTTT. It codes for CASSRGGPVDTQYF.

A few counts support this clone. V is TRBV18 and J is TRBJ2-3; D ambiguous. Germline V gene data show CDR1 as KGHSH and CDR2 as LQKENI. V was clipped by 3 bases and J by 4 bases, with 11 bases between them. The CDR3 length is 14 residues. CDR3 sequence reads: CASSPVGFADTQYF. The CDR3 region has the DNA TGTGCCAGCTCACCTGTAGGGTTCGCAGATACGCAGTATTTT.

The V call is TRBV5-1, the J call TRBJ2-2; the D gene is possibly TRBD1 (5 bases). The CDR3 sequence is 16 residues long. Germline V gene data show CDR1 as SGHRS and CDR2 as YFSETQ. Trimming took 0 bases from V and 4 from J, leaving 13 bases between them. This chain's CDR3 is CASSLAIWGGTGELFF. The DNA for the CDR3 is TGCGCCAGCAGCTTGGCCATTTGGGGCGGCACCGGGGAGCTGTTTTTT.